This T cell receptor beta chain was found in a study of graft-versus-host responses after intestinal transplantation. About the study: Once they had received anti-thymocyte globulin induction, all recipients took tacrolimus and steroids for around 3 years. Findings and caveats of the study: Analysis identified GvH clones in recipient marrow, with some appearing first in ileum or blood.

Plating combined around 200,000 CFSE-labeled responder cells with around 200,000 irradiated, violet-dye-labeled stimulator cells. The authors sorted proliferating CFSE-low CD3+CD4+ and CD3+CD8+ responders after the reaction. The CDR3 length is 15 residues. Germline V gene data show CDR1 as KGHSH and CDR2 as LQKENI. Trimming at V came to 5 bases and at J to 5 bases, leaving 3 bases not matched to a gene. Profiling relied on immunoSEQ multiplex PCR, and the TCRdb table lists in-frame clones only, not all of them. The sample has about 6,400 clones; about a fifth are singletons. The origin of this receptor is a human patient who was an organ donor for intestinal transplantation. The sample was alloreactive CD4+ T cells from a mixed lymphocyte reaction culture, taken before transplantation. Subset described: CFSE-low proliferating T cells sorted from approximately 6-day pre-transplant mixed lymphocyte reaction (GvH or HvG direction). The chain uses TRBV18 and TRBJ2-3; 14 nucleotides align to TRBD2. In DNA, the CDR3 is TGTGCCAGCTCAAGGGGACTAGCGGGGGTAGATACGCAGTATTTT. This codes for CASSRGLAGVDTQYF.